This record looks at one T cell receptor beta chain sequence and its context. The data were taken from a study of blood T cell repertoires in COVID-19. Study overall: From the United States, Italy and Spain came samples of acute and convalescent COVID-19. T cells, B-cell-depleted T cells, or PBMCs supplied cDNA or gDNA.

Measured with immunoSEQ multiplex PCR; TCRdb has only the in-frame clones, and not every one. The data hold fewer than 85,000 clones, with about nine tenths observed a single time. Trimming pared 3 bases from V and 4 bases from J, leaving 9 bases between. This CDR3 is built from 13 residues. CDR1 SGHAT and CDR2 FQNNGV come from the germline V gene. The TCR sequence derives from a man in his fifties with active COVID-19. J is TRBJ1-2 and V is TRBV11-2; D not resolved. Sequenced material: peripheral blood. The DNA for the CDR3 is TGTGCCAGCAGCTTGGGAGGCGGCTATGGCTACACCTTC. It specifies CASSLGGGYGYTF.